Below are 30 T cell receptor beta chains sequenced from a single sample in a study of T cell responses to AZD1222 COVID-19 vaccine. Assay used: immunoSEQ multiplex PCR; TCRdb lists only in-frame clones, some missing. The sample holds some 31,000 clones, about 80% seen once. The material was peripheral blood, obtained 28 days after the second AZD1222 dose. The receptor source for this set is an adult who received the AZD1222 COVID-19 vaccine.

This clone was observed a handful of times. CDR3 region: CASSPGAGVLSRRYF. CDR3 coding DNA: TGTGCCAGCAGCCCTGGGGCGGGAGTTTTAAGTCGTCGGTACTTC. The chain couples TRBV7-9 to TRBJ2-5, with TRBD2 identical over 7 bases. V was pared by 5 bases and J by 13 bases, with 19 bases of the junction left unmatched. Germline assignment: CDR1 SEHNR and CDR2 FQNEAQ (reference sequence). This CDR3 comprises 15 residues.

The gene calls are TRBV6-6 and TRBJ2-2, with D perhaps matching TRBD1 or TRBD2 (5 bases each). The germline V gene has CDR1 MNHNY and CDR2 SVGAGI (reference sequence). The CDR3 is 13 amino acids. The V end was cut by 5 bases, the J end by 5 bases, with 9 bases between. In DNA form, the CDR3 reads TGTGCCAGCAGTCATGGGGGAACCGGGGAGCTGTTTTTT. Its protein product is CASSHGGTGELFF.

A note on this clone: An end of the junction does not agree with germline; a read error may underlie this. The J gene is TRBJ2-1, the V gene TRBV4-1; TRBD1 matches at 8 bases. The CDR3 runs to 13 residues. Germline V gives CDR1 MGHRA, CDR2 YSYEKL. CDR3 nucleotides: TGCGCCAGCAGCCAAGAGGGGGACAGGCTGAAGATCTTC. This encodes CASSQEGDRLKIF.

V usage is TRBV2 and J usage is TRBJ1-2; D not resolved. V was trimmed by 4 bases and J by 8 bases, leaving 17 bases between them. The germline gives CDR1 SNHLY, CDR2 FYNNEI. CDR3 length: 14 residues. The CDR3 loop reads CASSGVRSMGGYTF. The DNA for the CDR3 is TGTGCCAGCAGTGGGGTACGGAGTATGGGCGGCTACACCTTC.

The chain combines TRBV5-4 with TRBJ2-3, with D possibly being TRBD1 (6 bases). This CDR3 is 15 amino acids long. V lost 2 bases and J 1 base, leaving 11 bases between the germline ends. CDR1 SGHNT and CDR2 YYREEE come from the germline V gene (reference sequence). This chain's CDR3 is CASSFGGTRTDTQYF. The CDR3 region has the DNA TGTGCCAGCAGCTTCGGTGGGACACGCACAGATACGCAGTATTTT.

This chain connects TRBV9 to TRBJ1-5; 9 nucleotides align to TRBD1. Germline V CDR1 and CDR2: SGDLS, YYNGEE. Germline trimming cut 4 bases from V and 5 bases from J; bases unmatched to any gene: 10. The CDR3 is 16 amino acids. CDR3 loop: CASSTSPRTGDQPQHF. For the CDR3, the DNA is TGTGCCAGCAGCACCTCCCCCCGGACAGGGGATCAGCCCCAGCATTTT.

The chain has TRBV28 and TRBJ1-5; no firm D call. Germline V gives CDR1 MDHEN, CDR2 SYDVKM. Deletions cut 8 bases from V and 2 bases from J, with 7 bases between. The CDR3 covers 12 residues. The CDR3 region is CASGEGNQPQHF. DNA for the CDR3: TGTGCCAGCGGAGAGGGCAATCAGCCCCAGCATTTT.

This clone came up a few times. The V and J genes are TRBV7-2 and TRBJ1-1, with D perhaps matching TRBD1 (5 bases). Germline values: CDR1 SGHTA, CDR2 FQGNSA. Trimming took off 5 bases at V and 1 base at J, with 11 bases between the two ends. This CDR3 region has 14 residues. Written as DNA, the CDR3 is TGTGCCAGCAGCCACTTTCAGGGGAACACTGAAGCTTTCTTT. As protein: CASSHFQGNTEAFF.

The J gene is TRBJ1-5, the V gene TRBV5-4; D remains ambiguous. The CDR3 is made up of 11 amino acids. Trimming stripped 2 bases from V and 5 bases from J, with 2 bases between. Germline CDR1 SGHNT, CDR2 YYREEE (reference sequence). The CDR3 region is CASSFYQPQHF. The CDR3 DNA is TGTGCCAGCAGCTTCTATCAGCCCCAGCATTTT.

The V gene is TRBV7-8, the J gene TRBJ1-4, with D tentatively TRBD1 (6 bases). The CDR3 sequence is 14 residues long. Germline lookup yields CDR1 SGHVS and CDR2 FQNEAQ. V gave up 5 bases and J gave up 7 bases, with 14 bases separating them. CDR3 loop: CASSQQGVGEKLFF. Written as DNA, the CDR3 is TGTGCCAGCAGCCAACAGGGCGTAGGTGAAAAACTGTTTTTT.

The V and J genes are TRBV19 and TRBJ1-1; D perhaps matches TRBD1 (6 bases). The CDR3 is 16 residues long. The V gene lost 1 base and the J gene lost 1 base, with 13 bases spanning the gap. Germline V gene data show CDR1 as LNHDA and CDR2 as SQIVND (reference sequence). CDR3 amino acids: CASSIAGAGKNTEAFF. CDR3 bases: TGTGCCAGTAGTATAGCAGGGGCGGGGAAGAACACTGAAGCTTTCTTT.

The rearrangement joins TRBV5-1 to TRBJ1-1; D is unclear. The CDR3 is 12 residues long. Between the trimmed V and J ends, which lost 3 bases and 1 base, there was a span of 4 bases. Germline CDR1 reads SGHRS; CDR2 reads YFSETQ. The CDR3 coding sequence is TGCGCCAGCAGCTGGGGGAACACTGAAGCTTTCTTT. Its translation: CASSWGNTEAFF.

V is TRBV28 and J is TRBJ1-2; D is undetermined. The ends were cut back, 2 bases at V and 7 bases at J, with 14 bases in the middle. Per germline, CDR1 MDHEN and CDR2 SYDVKM. CDR3 length equals 14 residues. As DNA, the CDR3 is TGTGCCAGCAGTTTACCCCCTCGGGGTCCTGGCTACACCTTC. Its protein product is CASSLPPRGPGYTF.

The sample holds a few counts of this clone. The chain couples TRBV6-5 to TRBJ1-2, with unresolved D. Germline CDR1 reads MNHEY; CDR2 reads SVGAGI. CDR3 length: 12 amino acids. Trimming took off 7 bases at V and 2 bases at J, with 8 bases between the two ends. The CDR3 protein is CASTASNYGYTF. The CDR3 DNA follows: TGTGCCAGCACGGCCAGCAACTATGGCTACACCTTC.

The rearrangement uses TRBV2 and TRBJ1-2; D remains unclear. There are 10 residues in the CDR3. V gave up 8 bases and J gave up 9 bases, with 10 bases separating them. Germline CDR1 SNHLY, CDR2 FYNNEI. CDR3 residues: CASRSQSYTF. The CDR3 DNA reads TGTGCCAGCCGCTCGCAGAGCTACACCTTC.

V and J are TRBV5-1 and TRBJ1-3; D may be TRBD1 (5 bases). This CDR3 region has 14 residues. V gave up 5 bases and J gave up 2 bases, with 11 bases separating them. Germline CDR1 reads SGHRS; CDR2 reads YFSETQ. The CDR3 sequence: CASRQEEAGNTIYF. The CDR3 bases are TGCGCCAGCAGACAGGAGGAAGCTGGAAACACCATATATTTT.

The chain has TRBV7-6 and TRBJ2-5; 9 nucleotides line up with TRBD2. The germline V gene has CDR1 SGHVS and CDR2 FNYEAQ. The V and J ends lost 2 bases and 4 bases, in that order; junction bases with no gene match: 5. The CDR3 contains 15 residues. CDR3 nucleotides: TGTGCCAGCAGCTTATTGCGGGGGGGGCGAGAGACCCAGTACTTC. Its translation: CASSLLRGGRETQYF.

This chain links TRBV7-2 with TRBJ2-1; 11 nucleotides match TRBD2. V lost 5 bases to trimming and J lost 9 bases; unmatched junction nucleotides: 9. CDR1 is SGHTA and CDR2 is FQGNSA in the germline V gene. The CDR3 has 15 amino acids. CDR3 in DNA: TGTGCCAGCAGCGCCTCTAGCGGGAGGTGGGGTGAGCAGTTCTTC. This codes for CASSASSGRWGEQFF.

J is TRBJ1-5 and V is TRBV6-1, with D possibly being TRBD1 (6 bases). Trimming removed 4 bases from V and 6 bases from J, with 19 bases in between. Germline V gene lookup returns CDR1 MNHNS and CDR2 SASEGT. The CDR3 has 16 residues. The CDR3 loop is CASSATIGGVLQPQHF. As DNA, the CDR3 is TGTGCCAGCAGTGCTACCATAGGGGGGGTTCTTCAGCCCCAGCATTTT.

The rearrangement joins TRBV5-1 to TRBJ2-3; D is undetermined. Trimming took off 1 base at V and 3 bases at J, with 3 bases between the two ends. This CDR3 region has 12 residues. Per the germline V gene, CDR1 is SGHRS and CDR2 is YFSETQ. CDR3 DNA sequence: TGCGCCAGCAGCTTGACGACAGATACGCAGTATTTT. Translation gives CASSLTTDTQYF.

J is TRBJ2-7 and V is TRBV18; D gene unclear. Germline-derived CDR1 and CDR2 are KGHSH and LQKENI. Trimming stripped 0 bases from V and 2 bases from J, with 8 bases between. The CDR3 runs to 14 residues. CDR3 nucleotides: TGTGCCAGCTCACCACCGGCAGGAACCTACGAGCAGTACTTC. Amino acids: CASSPPAGTYEQYF.

Regarding this clone: Distinct nucleotide sequences in the sample also encode this CDR3. J is TRBJ1-1 and V is TRBV12-3 or TRBV12-4, with TRBD1 matching 8 bases. V was clipped by 5 bases and J by 2 bases; unmatched bases: 1. The length of the CDR3 is 13 residues. CDR3 in DNA: TGTGCCAGCAGTGGACAGGGTAACACTGAAGCTTTCTTT. This sequence encodes CASSGQGNTEAFF.

The genes are TRBV9 and TRBJ2-1; no reliable D call. Germline V lookup: CDR1 SGDLS, CDR2 YYNGEE. V shed 4 bases and J shed 8 bases, with 19 bases lying between them. This CDR3 contains 15 residues. Here the CDR3 reads CASSFTSTALDEQFF. CDR3 sequence (DNA): TGTGCCAGCAGCTTCACATCGACTGCTCTCGATGAGCAGTTCTTC. Combining the CDR3 with reference TRBV9 and TRBJ2-1 gives the whole variable domain DSGVTQTPKHLITATGQRVTLRCSPRSGDLSVYWYQQSLDQGLQFLIQYYNGEERAKGNILERFSAQQFPDLHSELNLSSLELGDSALYFCASSFTSTALDEQFFGPGTRLTVL.

This clone was counted a few times. The V and J genes are TRBV4-2 and TRBJ1-3; no reliable D call. The CDR3 runs 17 residues. CDR1 is LGHNA, CDR2 YNFKEQ, per germline. V lost 3 bases, J lost 3 bases, and 18 bases lay in between. The CDR3 DNA follows: TGTGCCAGCAGCCAGGGGATTGGAGGGTCGGGTGGAAACACCATATATTTT. Protein: CASSQGIGGSGGNTIYF.

The gene calls are TRBV27 and TRBJ2-7; no clear D. Germline loops: CDR1 MNHEY, CDR2 SMNVEV (reference sequence). The V end was cut by 4 bases, the J end by 2 bases, with 15 bases between. This CDR3 contains 15 residues. Here the CDR3 reads CASSCEIGLAYEQYV. The CDR3 DNA reads as TGTGCCAGCAGTTGCGAAATAGGGTTAGCCTACGAGCAGTACGTC.

This clone was seen a few times. The gene calls are TRBV10-1 and TRBJ1-2; unclear D gene. CDR1 and CDR2 from the germline V gene are WNHNN and SYGVQD (reference sequence). This CDR3 is built from 12 residues. With 7 bases removed from V and 2 bases from J, the gap between germline ends came to 8 bases. The CDR3 region is CASKRKNYGYTF. CDR3 DNA: TGCGCCAGCAAACGTAAGAACTATGGCTACACCTTC.

V usage is TRBV6-2 or TRBV6-3 and J usage is TRBJ1-4; TRBD1 might be the D (6 bases). Trimming removed 0 bases from V and 10 bases from J, with 18 bases in between. Germline CDR1 reads MNHEY; CDR2 reads SVGEGT. The CDR3 runs 16 residues. The CDR3 loop reads CASSYSHGGPGGKLFF. The CDR3 nucleotides are TGTGCCAGCAGTTACTCGCATGGGGGCCCGGGTGGAAAACTGTTTTTT.

This clone turned up a few times. The rearrangement uses TRBV6-5 and TRBJ2-7; D possibly corresponds to TRBD2 (6 bases). The CDR3 runs to 14 residues. Germline CDR1 and CDR2: MNHEY and SVGAGI. The ends were cut back, 7 bases at V and 4 bases at J, with 17 bases in the middle. CDR3 region: CASMDGGLWYEQYF. CDR3 DNA sequence: TGTGCCAGCATGGATGGAGGGCTCTGGTACGAGCAGTACTTC.

The chain couples TRBV6-5 to TRBJ1-5; possible D gene TRBD1, 6 bases. Trimming left V 6 bases short and J 2 bases short, with 8 bases between. CDR3 length: 13 residues. Germline V gives CDR1 MNHEY, CDR2 SVGAGI. The CDR3 reads CASSPGGNQPQHF. In nucleotides, the CDR3 is TGTGCCAGCAGCCCAGGGGGCAATCAGCCCCAGCATTTT.

This clone was seen a single time. CDR3 protein: CASSEPPGGGGQPQHF. As DNA, the CDR3 is TGTGCCAGCAGTGAACCCCCCGGGGGTGGGGGACAGCCCCAGCATTTT. The rearrangement joins TRBV6-1 to TRBJ1-5; weak D call: TRBD1 (5 bases). The CDR3 length is 16 residues. Germline assignment: CDR1 MNHNS and CDR2 SASEGT. Trimming shortened V by 2 bases and J by 7 bases, and 18 bases separated the two germline ends.